These T cell receptor beta chains were read from a single sample in a study of beta chain features in type 1 diabetes. Profiled with immunoSEQ multiplex PCR; TCRdb holds only in-frame clones, not every one. This table has 60,000 to 75,000 clones, about 50% appearing once. Sequenced sample: central memory CD4+ T cells from blood. These receptors were collected from a man aged 25-40 years with type 1 diabetes. CDR3s include the opening cysteine and the closing phenylalanine or tryptophan. A D gene is named only where the DNA matches it firmly. Only part of the rows carry a size: once, few, many, or a class if the clone is expanded.

j_call d_call v_call clone_size cdr3_aa cdr3_nt
TRBJ2-1 TRBD2 TRBV27 few CASSFGGEYNEQFF TGTGCCAGCAGTTTTGGGGGGGAGTACAATGAGCAGTTCTTC
TRBJ1-3 . TRBV19 . CASTYRGSSGNTIYF TGTGCCAGTACCTACCGAGGGTCTTCTGGAAACACCATATATTTT
TRBJ2-1 . TRBV19 few CASSISGQGTFF .
TRBJ1-1 . TRBV14 few CASSPRMNTEAFF TGTGCCAGCAGCCCCAGAATGAACACTGAAGCTTTCTTT
TRBJ1-5 . TRBV6-5 . CASSYSQRPQHF TGTGCCAGCAGTTACTCACAGAGGCCCCAGCATTTT
TRBJ2-7 . TRBV2 . CASSEGPGPSYEQYF TGTGCCAGCAGTGAAGGTCCAGGGCCCTCCTACGAGCAGTACTTC
TRBJ1-2 . TRBV30 few CACRVPLGYGYTF TGTGCCTGCAGGGTACCTCTAGGCTATGGCTACACCTTC
TRBJ2-5 . TRBV15 . CATSGRVGSETQYF TGTGCCACCAGCGGCAGGGTTGGGTCGGAGACCCAGTACTTC
TRBJ2-3 . TRBV18 . CASSLRGPDTQYF TGTGCCAGCTCACTCCGAGGGCCAGATACGCAGTATTTT
TRBJ2-1 . TRBV2 . CASIQEYNEQFF TGTGCCAGCATACAGGAGTACAATGAGCAGTTCTTC
TRBJ1-1 TRBD1 TRBV7-8 few CASSPGQGASEAFF TGTGCCAGCAGTCCGGGACAGGGGGCCTCTGAAGCTTTCTTT
TRBJ2-5 . TRBV19 few CASSRMGETQYF TGTGCCAGTAGTAGGATGGGCGAGACCCAGTACTTC
TRBJ2-5 TRBD1 TRBV5-1 . CASSLAVGGTQETQYF TGCGCCAGCAGCTTGGCGGTAGGGGGCACCCAAGAGACCCAGTACTTC
TRBJ2-5 TRBD1 TRBV2 . CASSEDRNQETQYF TGTGCCAGCAGTGAGGACAGGAACCAAGAGACCCAGTACTTC
TRBJ2-5 . TRBV6-6 few CASKSTGNQETQYF TGTGCCAGCAAATCAACAGGGAACCAAGAGACCCAGTACTTC
TRBJ2-5 . TRBV7-9 . CASTQGETQYF TGTGCCAGCACCCAGGGTGAGACCCAGTACTTC
TRBJ2-7 TRBD1 TRBV7-2 few CASSMLRGPYEQYF TGTGCCAGCAGCATGTTGAGGGGGCCCTACGAGCAGTACTTC
TRBJ2-1 . TRBV13 . CASSLWWGQKNNEQFF TGTGCCAGCAGCTTGTGGTGGGGCCAGAAAAACAATGAGCAGTTCTTC
TRBJ1-4 . TRBV19 . CASSTRQSNEKLFF TGTGCCAGTAGTACTAGGCAGTCTAATGAAAAACTGTTTTTT
TRBJ2-1 . TRBV5-8 . CASSRAWGPPPNEQFF TGTGCCAGCAGCCGCGCGTGGGGCCCGCCGCCAAATGAGCAGTTCTTC
TRBJ1-1 . TRBV11-3 . CASSLEPPEFNTEAFF TGTGCCAGCAGCTTAGAACCCCCAGAATTTAACACTGAAGCTTTCTTT
TRBJ2-2 TRBD2 TRBV7-2 . CASSLEMSGSRGGELFF TGTGCCAGCAGCTTAGAGATGAGCGGGAGTCGGGGCGGGGAGCTGTTTTTT
TRBJ2-7 . TRBV14 few CASSTQGYEQYF TGTGCCAGCAGCACACAGGGCTACGAGCAGTACTTC
TRBJ2-5 . TRBV5-1 few CASSLDGTQETQYF TGCGCCAGCAGCTTGGATGGGACACAAGAGACCCAGTACTTC
TRBJ2-5 . TRBV19 . CASSYEGRETQYF TGTGCCAGTAGTTATGAAGGGAGGGAGACCCAGTACTTC
TRBJ2-6 . TRBV4-1 . CASSQDYNRVISGANVLTF TGCGCCAGCAGCCAAGATTATAACAGGGTGATCTCTGGGGCCAACGTCCTGACTTTC
TRBJ1-1 TRBD1 TRBV5-5 . CASSFRDRGLEAFF TGTGCCAGCAGCTTCCGGGACAGGGGCCTTGAAGCTTTCTTT
TRBJ2-2 . TRBV4-1 . CASSQGRSGTGELFF TGCGCCAGCAGCCAAGGACGGTCAGGAACCGGGGAGCTGTTTTTT
TRBJ1-4 . TRBV6-1 . CASIFQGTNEKLFF TGTGCCAGCATCTTCCAGGGAACTAATGAAAAACTGTTTTTT
TRBJ2-3 TRBD1 TRBV2 . CASSEGGQGADTQYF TGTGCCAGCAGTGAAGGGGGACAGGGGGCAGATACGCAGTATTTT
TRBJ2-7 . TRBV5-1 . CASSSSGGAREQYF TGCGCCAGCAGCTCGTCAGGTGGGGCACGCGAGCAGTACTTC
TRBJ1-6 . TRBV5-5 few CASSLRDTSSYNSPLHF TGTGCCAGCAGCCTCCGGGACACGAGCTCCTATAATTCACCCCTCCACTTT
TRBJ2-3 . TRBV7-9 . CASSLALGGSTQYF TGTGCCAGCAGCTTAGCGCTCGGGGGTAGTACGCAGTATTTT
TRBJ2-1 TRBD2 TRBV5-4 . CASSFTSGRADNEQFF TGTGCCAGCAGCTTCACTAGCGGGAGGGCCGACAATGAGCAGTTCTTC
TRBJ2-3 . TRBV4-2 few CASSQDGGGSMDTQYF TGTGCCAGCAGCCAAGATGGCGGGGGCTCCATGGATACGCAGTATTTT
TRBJ2-3 TRBD2 TRBV9 few CASSETSGFTDTQYF TGTGCCAGCAGCGAGACTAGCGGCTTCACAGATACGCAGTATTTT
TRBJ2-7 TRBD2 TRBV29-1 . CSVVGGSDEQYF TGCAGCGTTGTGGGCGGGAGCGACGAGCAGTACTTC
TRBJ1-1 . TRBV30 few CAWSNGGNTEAFF TGTGCCTGGAGTAATGGAGGGAACACTGAAGCTTTCTTT
TRBJ2-7 . TRBV6-5 few CASSYTRTATYEQYF TGTGCCAGCAGTTACACGAGGACAGCCACCTACGAGCAGTACTTC
TRBJ2-7 TRBD2 TRBV10-1 . CASSESIGEGYEQYF TGCGCCAGCAGTGAGTCGATTGGGGAGGGATACGAGCAGTACTTC
TRBJ1-4 . TRBV7-9 . CASSLASGSATNEKLFF TGTGCCAGCAGCTTAGCGTCGGGGAGTGCAACTAATGAAAAACTGTTTTTT
TRBJ1-5 . TRBV6-6 few CASSYSQRPQHF TGTGCCAGCAGTTACTCACAGAGGCCCCAGCATTTT
TRBJ2-1 . TRBV2 once CASRRLGLYNEQFF TGTGCCAGCAGGCGATTAGGACTCTACAATGAGCAGTTCTTC
TRBJ1-1 . TRBV29-1 few CSVARDFGVGGAEAFF TGCAGCGTAGCCAGGGATTTCGGCGTCGGTGGGGCTGAAGCTTTCTTT
TRBJ2-3 . TRBV2 . CASSEDRTDTQYF TGTGCCAGCAGTGAAGACAGGACAGATACGCAGTATTTT
TRBJ1-2 . TRBV4-1 few CASSQVDLEAGYTF TGCGCCAGCAGCCAAGTGGATCTCGAGGCGGGCTACACCTTC
TRBJ2-2 TRBD1 TRBV18 few CASSPDRGDLNTGELFF TGTGCCAGCTCACCGGACAGGGGCGACCTGAACACCGGGGAGCTGTTTTTT
TRBJ2-7 TRBD1 TRBV5-6 . CASSSKPGTGIYEQYF TGTGCCAGCAGCTCAAAGCCCGGGACAGGAATTTACGAGCAGTACTTC